Presented here are 7 T cell receptor beta chains from one specimen sequenced in a study of STAT5B mutations in CD4+ large granular lymphocyte leukemia. TCRdb's copy holds only in-frame clones and misses some; the assay was immunoSEQ multiplex PCR. The sample yields 24,000 or so clones, 74% seen once. Sequencing was carried out using CD4+ T cells from blood buffy coats. The receptors originated from a human donor in good health.

J is TRBJ2-5 and V is TRBV5-1, with no clear D. V was pared by 0 bases and J by 2 bases, with 8 bases between. CDR1 SGHRS and CDR2 YFSETQ come from the germline V gene. There are 14 residues in the CDR3. The CDR3 bases are TGCGCCAGCAGCTTGGCCGGCAGGCAAGAGACCCAGTACTTC. This translates into CASSLAGRQETQYF.

V gene TRBV10-1 combines with J gene TRBJ2-7, with TRBD2 as a possible D gene (6 bases). The CDR3 has 15 amino acids. CDR1 is WNHNN, CDR2 SYGVQD, per germline (reference sequence). The V gene lost 6 bases and the J gene lost 0 bases, with 15 bases spanning the gap. CDR3 coding DNA: TGCGCCAGCAGGAACCGGGACTGGAGCTCCTACGAGCAGTACGTC. It specifies CASRNRDWSSYEQYV.

The rearrangement uses TRBV2 and TRBJ2-1; D uncertain. Per the germline V gene, CDR1 is SNHLY and CDR2 is FYNNEI. CDR3 length equals 12 residues. Trimming shortened V by 4 bases and J by 5 bases, and 6 bases separated the two germline ends. The CDR3 loop reads CASSGLHNEQFF. CDR3 DNA: TGTGCCAGCAGTGGACTCCACAATGAGCAGTTCTTC.

This sequence joins TRBV6-5 and TRBJ2-7; 11 positions match TRBD1. The CDR3 is 15 amino acids. After removal of 5 bases from V and 2 bases from J, the junction contained 5 bases not matched to a gene. CDR1 is MNHEY, CDR2 SVGAGI, per germline. The CDR3 reads CASSKGQGGAYEQYV. The CDR3 DNA sequence: TGTGCCAGCAGTAAGGGACAGGGGGGCGCCTACGAGCAGTACGTC.

The CDR3 spells CASSEVRGVPYEQYF. The CDR3 bases are TGTGCCAGCAGTGAAGTTAGGGGGGTCCCCTACGAGCAGTACTTC. The genes are TRBV6-1 and TRBJ2-7; D could derive from TRBD1 or TRBD2 (6 bases each). V was cut by 1 base and J by 2 bases, with 12 bases left in between. This CDR3 contains 15 residues. CDR1 is MNHNS, CDR2 SASEGT, per germline.

V and J are TRBV18 and TRBJ1-3; 10 positions agree with TRBD1. V shed 5 bases and J 4 bases; nucleotides not matched to a gene: 5. The germline CDR1 and CDR2 sequences are KGHSH and LQKENI. The CDR3 length is 15 residues. This chain's CDR3 is CASSETGGTGNTIYF. As DNA, the CDR3 is TGTGCCAGCTCAGAGACAGGGGGCACCGGAAACACCATATATTTT.

This chain joins TRBV19 and TRBJ1-5; unclear D gene. The germline V and J ends were trimmed by 7 bases and 1 base, with 23 bases remaining between them. The length of the CDR3 is 18 residues. The germline V gene encodes CDR1 LNHDA and CDR2 SQIVND (reference sequence). CDR3 DNA sequence: TGTGCCAGTACCCCAAGGGCCCCAAAAGCGAGGAGCAATCAGCCCCAGCATTTT. Translated, it gives CASTPRAPKARSNQPQHF. The whole variable domain, remainder taken from reference TRBV19 and TRBJ1-5, is DGGITQSPKYLFRKEGQNVTLSCEQNLNHDAMYWYRQDPGQGLRLIYYSQIVNDFQKGDIAEGYSVSREKKESFPLTVTSAQKNPTAFYLCASTPRAPKARSNQPQHFGDGTRLSIL.